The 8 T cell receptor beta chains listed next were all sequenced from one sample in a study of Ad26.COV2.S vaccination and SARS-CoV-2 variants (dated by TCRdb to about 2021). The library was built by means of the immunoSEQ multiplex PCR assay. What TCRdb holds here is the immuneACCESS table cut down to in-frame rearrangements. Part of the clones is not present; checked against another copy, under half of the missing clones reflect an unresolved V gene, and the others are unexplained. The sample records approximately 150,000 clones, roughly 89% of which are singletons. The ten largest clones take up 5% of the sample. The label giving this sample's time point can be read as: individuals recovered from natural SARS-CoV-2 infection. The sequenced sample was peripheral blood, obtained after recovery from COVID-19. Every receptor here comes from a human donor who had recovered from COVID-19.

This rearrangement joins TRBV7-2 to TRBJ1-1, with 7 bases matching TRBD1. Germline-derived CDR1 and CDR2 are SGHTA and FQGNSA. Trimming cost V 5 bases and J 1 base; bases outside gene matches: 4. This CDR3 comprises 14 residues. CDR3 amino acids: CASSAGQTNTEAFF. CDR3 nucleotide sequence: TGTGCCAGCAGCGCGGGACAGACGAACACTGAAGCTTTCTTT. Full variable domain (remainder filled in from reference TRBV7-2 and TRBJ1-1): GAGVSQSPSNKVTEKGKDVELRCDPISGHTALYWYRQSLGQGLEFLIYFQGNSAPDKSGLPSDRFSAERTGGSVSTLTIQRTQQEDSAVYLCASSAGQTNTEAFFGQGTRLTVV.

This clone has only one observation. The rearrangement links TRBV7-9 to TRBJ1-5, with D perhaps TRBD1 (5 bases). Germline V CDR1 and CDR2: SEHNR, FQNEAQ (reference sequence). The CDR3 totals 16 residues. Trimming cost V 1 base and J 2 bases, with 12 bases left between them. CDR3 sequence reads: CASSLGQGGGNQPQHF. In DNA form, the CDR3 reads TGTGCCAGCAGCTTAGGGCAGGGTGGTGGCAATCAGCCCCAGCATTTT.

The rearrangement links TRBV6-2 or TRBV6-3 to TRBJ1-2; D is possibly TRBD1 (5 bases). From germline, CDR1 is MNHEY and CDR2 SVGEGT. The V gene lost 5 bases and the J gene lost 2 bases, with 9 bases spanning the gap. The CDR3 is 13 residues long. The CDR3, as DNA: TGTGCCAGCAGTGACACAGGAAACTATGGCTACACCTTC. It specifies CASSDTGNYGYTF.

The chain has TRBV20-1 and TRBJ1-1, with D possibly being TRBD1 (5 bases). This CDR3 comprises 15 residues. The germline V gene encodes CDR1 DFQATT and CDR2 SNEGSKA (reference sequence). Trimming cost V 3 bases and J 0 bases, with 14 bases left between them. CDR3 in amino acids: CSASVLGLMNTEAFF. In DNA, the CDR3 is TGCAGTGCTAGTGTGCTGGGACTTATGAACACTGAAGCTTTCTTT.

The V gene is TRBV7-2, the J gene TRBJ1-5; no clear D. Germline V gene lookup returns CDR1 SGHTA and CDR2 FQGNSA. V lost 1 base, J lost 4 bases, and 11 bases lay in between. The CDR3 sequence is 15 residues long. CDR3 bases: TGTGCCAGCAGCTTAGGGTCAGCTAATAATCAGCCCCAGCATTTT. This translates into CASSLGSANNQPQHF. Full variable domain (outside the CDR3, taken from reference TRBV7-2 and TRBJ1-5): GAGVSQSPSNKVTEKGKDVELRCDPISGHTALYWYRQSLGQGLEFLIYFQGNSAPDKSGLPSDRFSAERTGGSVSTLTIQRTQQEDSAVYLCASSLGSANNQPQHFGDGTRLSIL.

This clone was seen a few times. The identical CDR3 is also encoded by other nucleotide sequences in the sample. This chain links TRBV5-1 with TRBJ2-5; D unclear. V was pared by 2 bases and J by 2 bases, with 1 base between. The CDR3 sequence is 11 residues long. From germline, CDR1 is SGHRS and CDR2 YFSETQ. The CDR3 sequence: CASSFQETQYF. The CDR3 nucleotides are TGCGCCAGCAGCTTTCAAGAGACCCAGTACTTC.

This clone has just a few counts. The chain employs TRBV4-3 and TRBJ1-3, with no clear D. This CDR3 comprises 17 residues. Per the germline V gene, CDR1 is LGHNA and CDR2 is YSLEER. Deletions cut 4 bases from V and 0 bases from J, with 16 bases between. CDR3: CASSPLLRTSSGNTIYF. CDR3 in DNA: TGCGCCAGCAGCCCACTACTGCGGACCTCCTCTGGAAACACCATATATTTT.

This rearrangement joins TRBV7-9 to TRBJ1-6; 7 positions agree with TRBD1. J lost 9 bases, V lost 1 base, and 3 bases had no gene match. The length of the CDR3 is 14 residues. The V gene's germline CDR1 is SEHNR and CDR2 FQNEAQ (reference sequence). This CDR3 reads CASSLGGGGSPLHF. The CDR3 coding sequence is TGTGCCAGCAGCTTAGGAGGGGGCGGTTCACCCCTCCACTTT.